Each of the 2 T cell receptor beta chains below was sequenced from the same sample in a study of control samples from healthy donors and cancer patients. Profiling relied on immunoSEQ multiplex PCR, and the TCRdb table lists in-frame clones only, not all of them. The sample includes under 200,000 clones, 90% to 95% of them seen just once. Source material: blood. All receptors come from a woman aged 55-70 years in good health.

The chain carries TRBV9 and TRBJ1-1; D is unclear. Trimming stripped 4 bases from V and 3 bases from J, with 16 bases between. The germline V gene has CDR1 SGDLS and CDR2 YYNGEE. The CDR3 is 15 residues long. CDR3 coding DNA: TGTGCCAGCAGCAGTACGCCGGGCCTGGACACTGAAGCTTTCTTT. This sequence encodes CASSSTPGLDTEAFF.

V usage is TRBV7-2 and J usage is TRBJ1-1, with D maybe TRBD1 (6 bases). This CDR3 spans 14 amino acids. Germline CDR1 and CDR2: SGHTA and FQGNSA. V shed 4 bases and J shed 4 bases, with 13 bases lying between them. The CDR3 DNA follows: TGTGCCAGCAGCTCTCCGGGGGCGGGCACTGAAGCTTTCTTT. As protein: CASSSPGAGTEAFF.